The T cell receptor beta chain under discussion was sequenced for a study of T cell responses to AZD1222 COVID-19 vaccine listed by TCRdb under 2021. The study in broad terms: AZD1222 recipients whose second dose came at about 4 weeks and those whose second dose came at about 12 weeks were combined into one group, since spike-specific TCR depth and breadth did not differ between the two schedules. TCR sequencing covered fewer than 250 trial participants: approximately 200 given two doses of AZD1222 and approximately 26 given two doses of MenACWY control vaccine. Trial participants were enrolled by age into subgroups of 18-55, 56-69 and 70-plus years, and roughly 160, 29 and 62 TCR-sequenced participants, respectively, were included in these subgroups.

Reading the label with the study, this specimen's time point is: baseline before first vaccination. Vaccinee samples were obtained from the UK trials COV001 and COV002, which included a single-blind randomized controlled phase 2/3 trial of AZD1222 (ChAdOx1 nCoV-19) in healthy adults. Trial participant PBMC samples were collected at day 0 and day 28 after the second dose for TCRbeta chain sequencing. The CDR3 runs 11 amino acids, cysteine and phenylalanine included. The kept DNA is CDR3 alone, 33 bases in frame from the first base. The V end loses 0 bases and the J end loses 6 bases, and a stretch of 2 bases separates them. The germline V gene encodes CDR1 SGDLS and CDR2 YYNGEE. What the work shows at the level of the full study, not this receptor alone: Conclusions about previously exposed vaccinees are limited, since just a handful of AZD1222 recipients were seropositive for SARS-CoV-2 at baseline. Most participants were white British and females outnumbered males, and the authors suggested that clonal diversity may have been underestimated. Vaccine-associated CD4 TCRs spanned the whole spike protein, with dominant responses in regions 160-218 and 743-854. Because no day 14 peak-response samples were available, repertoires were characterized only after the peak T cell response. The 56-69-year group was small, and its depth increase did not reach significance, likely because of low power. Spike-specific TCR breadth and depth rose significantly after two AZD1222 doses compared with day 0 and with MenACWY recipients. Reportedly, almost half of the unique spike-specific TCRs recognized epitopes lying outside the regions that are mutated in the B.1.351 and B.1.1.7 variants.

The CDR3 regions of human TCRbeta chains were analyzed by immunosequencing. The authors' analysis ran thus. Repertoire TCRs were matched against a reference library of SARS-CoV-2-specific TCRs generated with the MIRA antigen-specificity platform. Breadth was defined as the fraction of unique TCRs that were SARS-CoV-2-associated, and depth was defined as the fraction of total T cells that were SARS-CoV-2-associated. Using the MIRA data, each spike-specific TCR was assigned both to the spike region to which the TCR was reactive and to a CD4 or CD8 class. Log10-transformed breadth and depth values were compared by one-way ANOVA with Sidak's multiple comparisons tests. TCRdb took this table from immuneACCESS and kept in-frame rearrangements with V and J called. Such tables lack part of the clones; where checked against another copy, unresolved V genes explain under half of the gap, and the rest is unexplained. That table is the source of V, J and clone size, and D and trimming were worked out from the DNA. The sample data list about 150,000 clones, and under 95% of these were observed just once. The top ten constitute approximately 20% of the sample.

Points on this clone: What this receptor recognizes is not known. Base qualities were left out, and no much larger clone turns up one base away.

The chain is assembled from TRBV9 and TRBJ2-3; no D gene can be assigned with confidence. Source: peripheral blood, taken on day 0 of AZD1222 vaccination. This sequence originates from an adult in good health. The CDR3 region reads CASSVDDTQYF. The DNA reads TGTGCCAGCAGCGTAGATGATACGCAGTATTTT.